This TCR beta chain was retrieved from a study of T cells in localized non-small cell lung cancer. Study findings and constraints: Density of T cells in blood, when higher, went with longer overall survival. Adjacent lung was found to contain a median about 62 of the top 100 tumor clones.

Using immunoSEQ multiplex PCR, the repertoire was profiled, and TCRdb retains in-frame clones only, with some absent. This table has approximately 64,000 clones, 90% appearing once. Comment on this clone: No antigen is known for it.

Germline V CDR1 and CDR2: SNHLY, FYNNEI. The CDR3 consists of 11 residues. V lost 6 bases and J lost 7, with 10 bases in between. V and J are TRBV2 and TRBJ2-7; no clear D. The sequenced sample was peripheral blood, obtained before any cancer treatment. The TCR comes from a woman aged 35-70 years with stage I lung adenocarcinoma. The CDR3: CASSTAAEQYF. The CDR3 DNA is TGTGCCAGCAGCACCGCTGCGGAGCAGTACTTC.